This passage covers 15 T cell receptor beta chains from one sample sequenced in a study of CD8+ T cells in alopecia areata (dated by TCRdb to the late 2010s). Libraries were prepared through the immunoSEQ multiplex PCR assay. For TCR sequencing, RNA was extracted from every sample and reverse transcribed into cDNA to serve as template. TCRdb obtained this table from immuneACCESS and retained in-frame rearrangements with V and J assigned. These tables miss some clones; where compared with another copy, unresolved V genes account for less than half of the shortfall, and the remainder is unexplained. The sample table records around 98,000 clones; around two fifths of these occur just once. Of the sample, around 0.8% falls within the top ten clones. The sequenced material came from CD4+ T cells sorted from blood. The receptors come from a human donor with alopecia areata.

A remark on this clone: The sample contains more than one DNA sequence encoding this CDR3. The V call is TRBV14, the J call TRBJ1-5, with D uncertain. The CDR3 extends over 13 amino acids. Germline V CDR1 and CDR2: SGHDN, FVKESK. V lost 2 bases, J lost 5 bases, and 7 bases lay in between. CDR3 nucleotide sequence: TGTGCCAGCAGCCAAAATGGGGATCAGCCCCAGCATTTT. Translating gives CASSQNGDQPQHF.

The chain couples TRBV29-1 to TRBJ2-6; a weak D match, TRBD1 (6 bases). CDR3 length: 13 residues. Germline V gene sequence: CDR1 SQVTM, CDR2 ANQGSEA. Trimming removed 4 bases at V and 2 bases at J, with 6 bases between. The CDR3, as DNA: TGCAGCGTTGGGACAGCTGGGGCCAACGTCCTGACTTTC. Translating it yields CSVGTAGANVLTF.

The rearrangement links TRBV4-2 to TRBJ2-1, with TRBD2 identical over 13 bases. The CDR3 has 15 amino acids. The V gene's germline CDR1 is LGHNA and CDR2 YNFKEQ. V lost 4 bases and J lost 7; bases outside the gene matches: 4. In nucleotides, the CDR3 is TGTGCCAGCAGCCCCGGGACTAGCGGGGATAATGAGCAGTTCTTC. It encodes CASSPGTSGDNEQFF.

This clone was counted a few times. The chain has TRBV6-5 and TRBJ2-7, with D perhaps matching TRBD2 (5 bases). From germline, CDR1 is MNHEY and CDR2 SVGAGI. Trimming pared 6 bases from V and 11 bases from J, leaving 14 bases between. The CDR3 sequence is 11 residues long. The DNA for the CDR3 is TGTGCCAGCAGGTCTCACCAGGAGGAGTACTTC. This translates into CASRSHQEEYF.

A word on this clone: Other DNA variants within this sample encode the same CDR3. The gene calls are TRBV29-1 and TRBJ2-2; D possibly matches TRBD1 or TRBD2 (5 bases each). This CDR3 has 12 residues. Trimming left V 7 bases short and J 1 base short, with 7 bases between. The germline V gene has CDR1 SQVTM and CDR2 ANQGSEA. The CDR3 region has the DNA TGCAGCGGTGGGGGGAACACCGGGGAGCTGTTTTTT. This sequence encodes CSGGGNTGELFF.

This clone was seen a handful of times. The V call is TRBV29-1, the J call TRBJ2-7, with D possibly matching TRBD2 (6 bases). There are 14 residues in the CDR3. In germline, CDR1 is SQVTM, CDR2 ANQGSEA. This CDR3 is CSAIRGTATGEQYF. The DNA of the CDR3 is TGCAGTGCCATCCGGGGGACGGCGACGGGCGAGCAGTACTTC.

The chain is built from TRBV29-1 and TRBJ2-3, with TRBD2 matching 8 bases. Losses at the gene ends were 1 base for V and 6 bases for J; bases not matched to a gene: 3. Looked up from germline, CDR1 is SQVTM and CDR2 is ANQGSEA. The CDR3 is 13 amino acids. The CDR3 nucleotides read TGCAGCGTTGAAGGGAGCGGGAGCGATACGCAGTATTTT. Translation: CSVEGSGSDTQYF.

The chain combines TRBV29-1 with TRBJ2-1, with 8 bases fitting TRBD1. The ends lost 6 bases at V and 5 bases at J; junction bases unmatched: 6. CDR3 size: 13 residues. CDR1 is SQVTM, CDR2 ANQGSEA, per germline. This CDR3 reads CSVLGQGHNEQFF. As DNA, the CDR3 is TGCAGCGTCCTAGGACAGGGTCACAATGAGCAGTTCTTC.

The chain is built from TRBV28 and TRBJ2-7; no clear D gene. The ends were cut back, 7 bases at V and 1 base at J, with 8 bases in the middle. From germline, CDR1 is MDHEN and CDR2 SYDVKM. The CDR3 is 12 amino acids. DNA of the CDR3: TGTGCCAGCAATGGGGAATCCTACGAGCAGTACTTC. The encoded protein is CASNGESYEQYF.

The rearrangement links TRBV4-3 to TRBJ1-2; TRBD1 is a possible D gene (6 bases). V lost 0 bases and J lost 7, with 15 bases in between. The CDR3 extends over 15 amino acids. Germline V CDR1 and CDR2: LGHNA, YSLEER. The CDR3 protein is CASSQDRGQSVGYTF. The CDR3 nucleotides read TGCGCCAGCAGCCAAGATCGCGGACAGTCCGTTGGCTACACCTTC.

The rearrangement links TRBV29-1 to TRBJ2-2; D is uncertain. The CDR3 has 14 residues. The V gene's germline CDR1 is SQVTM and CDR2 ANQGSEA. Trimming took 3 bases from V and 3 from J, leaving 11 bases between them. DNA for the CDR3: TGCAGCGTTGATTTTCGATCCGACACCGGGGAGCTGTTTTTT. Encoded protein: CSVDFRSDTGELFF.

This chain uses TRBV19 with TRBJ1-6; 7 bases are a match to TRBD1. The trim removed 5 bases at V and 0 bases at J, leaving 10 bases unmatched. This CDR3 comprises 18 residues. CDR1 is LNHDA and CDR2 is SQIVND in the germline V gene (reference sequence). The CDR3 DNA reads TGTGCCAGTAGTCGCGGACAGGACCCAAGCTCCTATAATTCACCCCTCCACTTT. Encoded protein: CASSRGQDPSSYNSPLHF. Supplemented by reference TRBV19 and TRBJ1-6, the full variable domain reads DGGITQSPKYLFRKEGQNVTLSCEQNLNHDAMYWYRQDPGQGLRLIYYSQIVNDFQKGDIAEGYSVSREKKESFPLTVTSAQKNPTAFYLCASSRGQDPSSYNSPLHFGNGTRLTVT.

This clone was seen a handful of times. The chain uses TRBV4-3 and TRBJ2-3; 9 nucleotides match TRBD1. Unmatched junction bases numbered 3, after V lost 1 base and J lost 7 bases. Germline V gene data show CDR1 as LGHNA and CDR2 as YSLEER. CDR3 length: 14 amino acids. As DNA, the CDR3 is TGCGCCAGCAGCCAAGGACAGGGGGGTTATACGCAGTATTTT. It specifies CASSQGQGGYTQYF.

The gene calls are TRBV29-1 and TRBJ1-5; 7 bases are a match to TRBD1. Germline V gene sequence: CDR1 SQVTM, CDR2 ANQGSEA. V lost 4 bases, J lost 2 bases, and 8 bases stayed unmatched. This CDR3 contains 15 residues. CDR3 region: CSVGGPGTGNQPQHF. The CDR3 bases are TGCAGCGTTGGGGGCCCCGGGACAGGCAATCAGCCCCAGCATTTT.

The rearrangement links TRBV28 to TRBJ1-1, with TRBD1 matching over 7 bases. The J segment lost 2 bases and the V segment lost 9 bases, leaving 9 bases of the junction unmatched. From germline, CDR1 is MDHEN and CDR2 SYDVKM. The CDR3 has 14 amino acids. The CDR3 DNA reads TGTGCCAGTTTACCCGGGACAGCCAACACTGAAGCTTTCTTT. Amino acids: CASLPGTANTEAFF.